Following are 30 T cell receptor beta chains from one sample sequenced in a study of cytomegalovirus exposure and HLA in healthy donors. Use of 60 Vbeta and 13 Jbeta primers characterized the PCR. Here immunoSEQ multiplex PCR was the method, and the copy in TCRdb shows in-frame clones only, minus some. The table includes around 150,000 clones, around four fifths detected once. Sequencing was performed on PBMCs. These receptors were collected from a woman between 18 and 29 years old in good health and CMV-seronegative.

The V and J genes are TRBV7-9 and TRBJ1-1; weak D call: TRBD1 (6 bases). The V end lost 2 bases, the J end lost 6 bases, and 22 bases lay between the germline ends. This CDR3 is built from 17 residues. Germline CDR1 and CDR2: SEHNR and FQNEAQ (reference sequence). The chain's CDR3 is CASSLRALGARGAEAFF. In nucleotides, the CDR3 is TGTGCCAGCAGCTTAAGGGCACTCGGGGCCAGGGGCGCTGAAGCTTTCTTT.

In its sample, this clone was seen a few times. V gene TRBV9 combines with J gene TRBJ2-3; D perhaps matches TRBD1 (6 bases). V dropped 5 bases and J dropped 6 bases, with 7 bases sitting between them. The CDR3 consists of 11 residues. Germline V gene data show CDR1 as SGDLS and CDR2 as YYNGEE. The CDR3 sequence is CASSRGDTQYF. CDR3 nucleotide sequence: TGTGCCAGCAGTAGGGGGGATACGCAGTATTTT.

This clone was found a few times. The CDR3 is CASSLGLAGTDTQYF. In DNA form, the CDR3 reads TGTGCCAGCAGCTTAGGACTAGCGGGCACAGATACGCAGTATTTT. The rearrangement joins TRBV7-9 to TRBJ2-3; 9 bases agree with TRBD2. Germline V gives CDR1 SEHNR, CDR2 FQNEAQ (reference sequence). Trimming took 1 base from V and 1 from J; bases not matched to a gene: 0. The CDR3 contains 15 residues.

This clone was detected a few times. V and J are TRBV4-2 and TRBJ2-7; 9 bases are shared with TRBD2. The J segment lost 0 bases and the V segment lost 1 base, leaving 4 bases of the junction unmatched. From germline, CDR1 is LGHNA and CDR2 YNFKEQ. This CDR3 is 16 amino acids long. This CDR3 is CASSQGGGGSSYEQYF. CDR3 bases: TGTGCCAGCAGCCAAGGCGGGGGGGGAAGCTCCTACGAGCAGTACTTC.

V is TRBV2 and J is TRBJ1-2; 11 nucleotides line up with TRBD1. This CDR3 is built from 14 residues. V trimming: 8 bases; J trimming: 4 bases; junction bases outside the gene matches: 6. Germline values: CDR1 SNHLY, CDR2 FYNNEI. The DNA of the CDR3 is TGTGCCAGCTCCGGGACAGGGGGATTCTATGGCTACACCTTC. Residues: CASSGTGGFYGYTF.

The chain combines TRBV19 with TRBJ1-1; no clear D. Germline V gives CDR1 LNHDA, CDR2 SQIVND (reference sequence). Trimming removed 7 bases at V and 4 bases at J, with 13 bases between. There are 13 residues in the CDR3. The CDR3 is CASTAGYSTEAFF. The DNA of the CDR3 is TGTGCCAGTACCGCGGGCTATAGCACTGAAGCTTTCTTT.

J is TRBJ2-2 and V is TRBV5-6; the D is unclear. The CDR3 spans 18 residues. Germline assignment: CDR1 SGHDT and CDR2 YYEEEE. The V gene lost 3 bases and the J gene lost 1 base, with 19 bases spanning the gap. This CDR3 is CASSYDSRSALNTGELFF. The CDR3 bases are TGTGCCAGCAGCTACGATTCCCGGAGCGCCCTGAACACCGGGGAGCTGTTTTTT.

This sequence joins TRBV10-3 and TRBJ2-1, with 8 bases fitting TRBD1. Per germline, CDR1 ENHRY and CDR2 SYGVKD. Trimming took 0 bases from V and 8 from J; bases not matched to a gene: 6. The CDR3 totals 15 residues. The chain's CDR3 is CAISESEGQGHEQFF. CDR3 nucleotide sequence: TGTGCCATCAGTGAGTCGGAAGGACAGGGTCATGAGCAGTTCTTC.

The chain recombines TRBV11-1 with TRBJ2-3; the match to TRBD2 covers 9 bases. There are 18 residues in the CDR3. J was trimmed by 1 base and V by 5 bases; bases with no gene match: 13. Per the germline V gene, CDR1 is SGHAT and CDR2 is FQDESV (reference sequence). The CDR3 DNA follows: TGTGCCAGCAGCCCAAGAGTAGGACTAGCGAATCGCACAGATACGCAGTATTTT. Translated, it gives CASSPRVGLANRTDTQYF.

In its sample, this clone was seen once. The CDR3 sequence is CASSLEAGAVQETQYF. The CDR3 nucleotides read TGTGCCAGCAGCTTGGAGGCAGGGGCCGTCCAAGAGACCCAGTACTTC. The V and J genes are TRBV11-2 and TRBJ2-5; the D gene is possibly TRBD1 (6 bases). Germline CDR1 is SGHAT and CDR2 is FQNNGV. Trimming stripped 3 bases from V and 1 base from J, with 15 bases between. The CDR3 has 16 amino acids.

The rearrangement joins TRBV10-3 to TRBJ2-2; D is possibly TRBD1 (5 bases). Germline values: CDR1 ENHRY, CDR2 SYGVKD. The germline V and J ends were trimmed by 5 bases and 3 bases, with 7 bases remaining between them. CDR3 length: 13 amino acids. DNA for the CDR3: TGTGCCATCAGTTGGGGCGACACCGGGGAGCTGTTTTTT. It is translated as CAISWGDTGELFF.

The chain employs TRBV5-1 and TRBJ2-1; 9 bases match TRBD2. The V gene end was trimmed by 4 bases and the J gene end by 5 bases; junction bases not matched to a gene: 7. CDR1 is SGHRS and CDR2 is YFSETQ in the germline V gene. CDR3 size: 15 residues. CDR3 nucleotides: TGCGCCAGCAGCAGTGGGACTAGCCATAACAATGAGCAGTTCTTC. Translation gives CASSSGTSHNNEQFF.

This clone was recorded once. CDR3: CASNHRVAGELFF. The CDR3 DNA sequence: TGTGCCAGCAACCACAGGGTTGCCGGGGAGCTGTTTTTT. The chain combines TRBV25-1 with TRBJ2-2; possible D gene TRBD1, 6 bases. Trimming left V 7 bases short and J 6 bases short, with 12 bases between. The CDR3 totals 13 residues. Germline CDR1 MGHDK, CDR2 SYGVNS.

Only a few counts were recorded for this clone. This sequence joins TRBV5-1 and TRBJ1-1, with 9 bases aligning to TRBD1. With V trimmed by 2 bases and J by 1 base, 6 bases remained unmatched. Germline CDR1 reads SGHRS; CDR2 reads YFSETQ. The CDR3 runs to 16 residues. The CDR3 bases are TGCGCCAGCAGCTTCATGGGGGGACAGGGGAACACTGAAGCTTTCTTT. Translation: CASSFMGGQGNTEAFF.

The chain is built from TRBV10-1 and TRBJ2-1, with 8 nucleotides matching TRBD1. CDR1 WNHNN and CDR2 SYGVQD come from the germline V gene (reference sequence). The CDR3 extends over 17 amino acids. V lost 0 bases to trimming and J lost 6 bases; unmatched junction nucleotides: 10. The CDR3 DNA follows: TGCGCCAGCAGTGAGTCTCGGACAGGGACGGCTTTCAATGAGCAGTTCTTC. Translating it yields CASSESRTGTAFNEQFF.

The V gene is TRBV5-1, the J gene TRBJ1-1; tentatively, D is TRBD1 (5 bases). V gave up 0 bases and J gave up 0 bases, with 6 bases separating them. The CDR3 covers 14 residues. In germline, CDR1 is SGHRS, CDR2 YFSETQ. CDR3 region: CASSLGTLNTEAFF. CDR3 nucleotides: TGCGCCAGCAGCTTGGGGACATTGAACACTGAAGCTTTCTTT.

The chain links TRBV9 to TRBJ2-4, with 7 bases matching TRBD1. From germline, CDR1 is SGDLS and CDR2 YYNGEE. The CDR3 has 14 residues. V lost 2 bases and J lost 8; bases outside the gene matches: 7. The CDR3 loop is CASSVGDSFDIQYF. The CDR3 region has the DNA TGTGCCAGCAGCGTCGGGGACAGTTTTGACATTCAGTACTTC.

The chain couples TRBV30 to TRBJ2-4; 8 positions agree with TRBD2. CDR3 length: 13 residues. The J segment lost 12 bases and the V segment lost 4 bases, leaving 11 bases of the junction unmatched. Germline CDR1 GTSNPN, CDR2 SVGIG (reference sequence). The CDR3 spells CAWTQRQRGNQYF. CDR3 in DNA: TGTGCCTGGACCCAACGACAGCGGGGGAATCAGTACTTC.

The CDR3 region is CASGPDRGYGGTQYF. Here the CDR3 DNA reads TGTGCTAGTGGCCCCGACAGGGGGTATGGAGGGACCCAGTACTTC. This chain joins TRBV12-5 and TRBJ2-5, with 9 bases lining up with TRBD1. V shed 6 bases, J shed 7 bases, and the junction held 12 bases outside the gene matches. CDR1 is LGHNT, CDR2 FRNRAP, per germline. This CDR3 region has 15 residues.

The chain links TRBV10-3 to TRBJ1-2, with 7 positions matching TRBD1. Germline trimming cut 6 bases from V and 4 bases from J; bases unmatched to any gene: 8. In germline, CDR1 is ENHRY, CDR2 SYGVKD. The CDR3 has 14 amino acids. The CDR3 DNA follows: TGTGCCATCAGCGCATTACAGGGGACCTATGGCTACACCTTC. Its protein product is CAISALQGTYGYTF.

This clone has more than one count but fewer than ten. This rearrangement joins TRBV11-2 to TRBJ2-3; no clear D. Germline CDR1 and CDR2: SGHAT and FQNNGV. V shed 8 bases and J shed 1 base, with 13 bases lying between them. The CDR3 sequence is 14 residues long. CDR3 DNA: TGTGCCAGCGCGGAAAACCGGGGCACAGATACGCAGTATTTT. It encodes CASAENRGTDTQYF.

The rearrangement joins TRBV5-1 to TRBJ2-7; TRBD1 matches 11 bases. The CDR3 is 15 residues long. In germline, CDR1 is SGHRS, CDR2 YFSETQ. The ends lost 4 bases at V and 6 bases at J; junction bases unmatched: 9. The CDR3 loop reads CASSPPGQGVREQYF. The DNA for the CDR3 is TGCGCCAGCAGCCCCCCGGGACAGGGGGTTCGCGAGCAGTACTTC. The full variable domain, completed using reference TRBV5-1 and TRBJ2-7, is KAGVTQTPRYLIKTRGQQVTLSCSPISGHRSVSWYQQTPGQGLQFLFEYFSETQRNKGNFPGRFSGRQFSNSRSEMNVSTLELGDSALYLCASSPPGQGVREQYFGPGTRLTVT.

The chain employs TRBV19 and TRBJ1-4; D perhaps matches TRBD1 (5 bases). CDR3 length: 16 residues. Germline V gives CDR1 LNHDA, CDR2 SQIVND (reference sequence). Deletions cut 10 bases from V and 0 bases from J, with 18 bases between. The CDR3 nucleotides read TGTGCCACCAGCGGGGCAGAACTTACAACTAATGAAAAACTGTTTTTT. Its translation: CATSGAELTTNEKLFF.

The J gene is TRBJ1-5, the V gene TRBV27, with TRBD1 matching over 9 bases. The CDR3 consists of 15 residues. Germline CDR1 and CDR2: MNHEY and SMNVEV (reference sequence). The V gene end was trimmed by 4 bases and the J gene end by 2 bases; junction bases not matched to a gene: 3. The CDR3 DNA sequence: TGTGCCAGCAGTTCAACAGGGGGCGGCAATCAGCCCCAGCATTTT. The encoded protein is CASSSTGGGNQPQHF.

The chain is built from TRBV7-9 and TRBJ2-7, with 8 bases lining up with TRBD1. Germline V gene sequence: CDR1 SEHNR, CDR2 FQNEAQ (reference sequence). V lost 3 bases to trimming and J lost 6 bases; unmatched junction nucleotides: 19. The CDR3 spans 18 residues. In DNA form, the CDR3 reads TGTGCCAGCAGCTTCGGACAGGGATCGGGTACGTCGACAATCGAGCAGTACTTC. Protein: CASSFGQGSGTSTIEQYF.

In nucleotides, the CDR3 is TGCGCCAGCAGCTACTCGGGGGGAGGTGAAAAACTGTTTTTT. This codes for CASSYSGGGEKLFF. V gene TRBV5-1 combines with J gene TRBJ1-4, with D possibly matching TRBD1 (5 bases). This CDR3 has 14 residues. Germline V gene data show CDR1 as SGHRS and CDR2 as YFSETQ. Between the trimmed V and J ends, which lost 3 bases and 7 bases, there was a span of 13 bases.

This chain connects TRBV5-1 to TRBJ2-1, with 12 bases lining up with TRBD2. Germline CDR1 and CDR2: SGHRS and YFSETQ. V dropped 2 bases and J dropped 1; count of bases not matched to a gene: 1. This CDR3 is 16 amino acids long. CDR3 amino acids: CASSFLAGGSYNEQFF. In DNA form, the CDR3 reads TGCGCCAGCAGCTTCCTAGCGGGAGGGTCCTACAATGAGCAGTTCTTC.

This chain connects TRBV5-4 to TRBJ2-3, with 9 bases fitting TRBD2. Germline V gene sequence: CDR1 SGHNT, CDR2 YYREEE (reference sequence). The CDR3 sequence is 15 residues long. The J segment lost 7 bases and the V segment lost 2 bases, leaving 8 bases of the junction unmatched. The CDR3 reads CASSLSSGSSNTQYF. The DNA of the CDR3 is TGTGCCAGCAGCTTAAGTAGCGGGAGTTCCAATACGCAGTATTTT. Full variable domain (remainder filled in from reference TRBV5-4 and TRBJ2-3): ETGVTQSPTHLIKTRGQQVTLRCSSQSGHNTVSWYQQALGQGPQFIFQYYREEENGRGNFPPRFSGLQFPNYSSELNVNALELDDSALYLCASSLSSGSSNTQYFGPGTRLTVL.

V gene TRBV18 combines with J gene TRBJ2-1; the D gene is possibly TRBD2 (6 bases). Germline V CDR1 and CDR2: KGHSH, LQKENI. Trimming removed 2 bases from V and 0 bases from J, with 20 bases in between. The CDR3 runs 19 residues. The CDR3 DNA follows: TGTGCCAGCTCACCAGCGGGGCCGACGGGGTGGGGCTCCTACAATGAGCAGTTCTTC. It encodes CASSPAGPTGWGSYNEQFF.

Notes on this clone: An end of the junction does not agree with germline; a read error may underlie this. The genes are TRBV6-8 and TRBJ1-5; D perhaps matches TRBD1 (6 bases). This CDR3 has 14 amino acids. Germline V gene sequence: CDR1 MNHGY, CDR2 SAAAGT. The CDR3 DNA reads TGTGCCAGCAGAGTACAGGGCGGCAAACAGCCCCAGCATTTT. Translating gives CASRVQGGKQPQHF.